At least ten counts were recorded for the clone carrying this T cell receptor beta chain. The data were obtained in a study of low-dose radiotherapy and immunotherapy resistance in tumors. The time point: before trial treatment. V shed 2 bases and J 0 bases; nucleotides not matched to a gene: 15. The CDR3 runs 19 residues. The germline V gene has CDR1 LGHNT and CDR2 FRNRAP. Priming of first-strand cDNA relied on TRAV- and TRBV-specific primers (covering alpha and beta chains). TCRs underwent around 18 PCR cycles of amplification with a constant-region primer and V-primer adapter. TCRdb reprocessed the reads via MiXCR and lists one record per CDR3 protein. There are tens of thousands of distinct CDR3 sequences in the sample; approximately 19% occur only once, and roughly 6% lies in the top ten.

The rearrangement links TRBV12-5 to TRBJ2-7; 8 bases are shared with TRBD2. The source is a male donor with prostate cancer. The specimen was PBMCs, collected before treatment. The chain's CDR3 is CASGLSTLRLAGDSYEQYF. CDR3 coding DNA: TGTGCTAGTGGTTTGTCAACACTGAGGCTAGCGGGTGACTCCTACGAGCAGTACTTC.